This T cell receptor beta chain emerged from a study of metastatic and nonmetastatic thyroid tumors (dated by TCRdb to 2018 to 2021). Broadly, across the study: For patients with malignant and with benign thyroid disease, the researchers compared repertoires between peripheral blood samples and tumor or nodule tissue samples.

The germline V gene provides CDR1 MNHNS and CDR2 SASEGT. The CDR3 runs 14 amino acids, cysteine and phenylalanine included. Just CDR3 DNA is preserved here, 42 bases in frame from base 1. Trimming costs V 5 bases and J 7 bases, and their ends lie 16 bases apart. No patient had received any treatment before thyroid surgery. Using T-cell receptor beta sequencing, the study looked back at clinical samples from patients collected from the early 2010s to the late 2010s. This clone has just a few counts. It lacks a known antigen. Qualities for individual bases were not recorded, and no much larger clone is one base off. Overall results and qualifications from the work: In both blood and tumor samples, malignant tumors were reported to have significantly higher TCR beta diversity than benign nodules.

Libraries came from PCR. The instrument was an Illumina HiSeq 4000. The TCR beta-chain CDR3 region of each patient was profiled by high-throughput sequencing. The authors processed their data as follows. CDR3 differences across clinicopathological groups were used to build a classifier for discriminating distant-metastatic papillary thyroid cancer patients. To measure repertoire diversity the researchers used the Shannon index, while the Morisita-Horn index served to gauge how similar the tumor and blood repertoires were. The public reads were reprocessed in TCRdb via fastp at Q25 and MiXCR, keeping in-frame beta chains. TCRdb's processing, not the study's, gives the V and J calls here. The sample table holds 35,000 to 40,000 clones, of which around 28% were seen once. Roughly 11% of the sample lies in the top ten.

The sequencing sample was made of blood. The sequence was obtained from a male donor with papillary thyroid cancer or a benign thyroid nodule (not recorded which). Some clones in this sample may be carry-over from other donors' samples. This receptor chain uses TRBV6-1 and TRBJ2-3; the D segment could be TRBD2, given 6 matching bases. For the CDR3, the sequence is CASSLAGGIYTQYF. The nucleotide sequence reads TGTGCCAGCAGTTTAGCTGGAGGGATATATACGCAGTATTTT.